This is a list of T cell receptor beta chains from one sample in a study of T-cell reconstitution after alpha-beta-depleted transplantation in children. TCRdb processed the PCR reads anew with MiXCR; each CDR3 protein has one entry. The sample holds approximately 350,000 distinct CDR3 sequences; 16% are singletons and the top ten take roughly 40%. Sequences were derived from PBMCs, mostly from graft donor cells, sampled 360 days after TCRalphabeta/CD19-depleted stem cell transplant. These receptors came from a male patient aged 2-9 years who had a stem cell transplant for acute lymphoblastic leukemia, so the T cells may come from the graft donor. The CDR3 runs from the conserved cysteine through the conserved F or W. Fields, in order: D gene, V gene, J gene, CDR3 protein. A D gene is named only where the DNA matches it firmly.

D: TRBD2
V: TRBV4-3
J: TRBJ2-1
CDR3: CASSQRGLAGEWNNEQFF

D: .
V: TRBV28
J: TRBJ2-2
CDR3: CASSSGRVRTGELFF

D: .
V: TRBV7-9
J: TRBJ2-1
CDR3: CASSLAAGPDNEQFF

D: .
V: TRBV20-1
J: TRBJ1-3
CDR3: CSASPTGGRGNTIYF

D: TRBD2
V: TRBV3-1
J: TRBJ2-5
CDR3: CASSQWTSGRSETQYF

D: TRBD1
V: TRBV6-1
J: TRBJ1-1
CDR3: CASSAPTGGVGNTEAFF

D: .
V: TRBV5-1
J: TRBJ2-5
CDR3: CASRGPGTETQYF

D: .
V: TRBV5-1
J: TRBJ2-5
CDR3: CASSLVSAGETQYF

D: TRBD2
V: TRBV4-1
J: TRBJ2-3
CDR3: CASSQDPLAAQYF

D: .
V: TRBV24-1
J: TRBJ2-1
CDR3: CATGGGGSYNEQFF

D: .
V: TRBV20-1
J: TRBJ2-7
CDR3: CSASGWDEQYF

D: .
V: TRBV4-1
J: TRBJ2-1
CDR3: CASSPQRDNEQFF

D: .
V: TRBV6-6
J: TRBJ2-1
CDR3: CASTYLAGEQFF

D: .
V: TRBV5-1
J: TRBJ1-3
CDR3: CASRRTEGNTIYF

D: .
V: TRBV4-3
J: TRBJ1-3
CDR3: CASSQGGGIGNTIYF

D: .
V: TRBV25-1
J: TRBJ2-3
CDR3: CASSSTSDTQYF

D: .
V: TRBV5-1
J: TRBJ2-3
CDR3: CASSLAGRTDTQYF

D: TRBD2
V: TRBV12-3/TRBV12-4
J: TRBJ2-1
CDR3: CASSSVGLPYNEQFF

D: .
V: TRBV19
J: TRBJ2-1
CDR3: CASTDRLYSHYNEQFF

D: .
V: TRBV9
J: TRBJ2-2
CDR3: CASSATRSTGELFF

D: .
V: TRBV11-3
J: TRBJ2-3
CDR3: CASSLDGPDTQYF

D: .
V: TRBV7-2
J: TRBJ2-7
CDR3: CASSLRRGPYEQYF

D: TRBD1
V: TRBV4-3
J: TRBJ1-6
CDR3: CASSRSTGTVTSPLHF

D: .
V: TRBV12-3/TRBV12-4
J: TRBJ2-1
CDR3: CASTEGVDRWHNEQFF

D: TRBD1
V: TRBV20-1
J: TRBJ1-1
CDR3: CSARDTGGGSFTEAFF

D: TRBD1
V: TRBV20-1
J: TRBJ1-6
CDR3: CSARRPTGESSPLHF

D: .
V: TRBV12-3/TRBV12-4
J: TRBJ2-3
CDR3: CASSFKRQGETDTQYF

D: TRBD1
V: TRBV10-3
J: TRBJ1-5
CDR3: CAISDGWDRGNNQPQHF

D: TRBD2
V: TRBV12-3/TRBV12-4
J: TRBJ2-2
CDR3: CASRRAGGSGELFF

D: .
V: TRBV28
J: TRBJ2-6
CDR3: CASSFLNSGANVLTF

D: TRBD2
V: TRBV4-2
J: TRBJ2-7
CDR3: CASSRLSAPGLAGGRRYEQYF

D: .
V: TRBV6-2/TRBV6-3
J: TRBJ1-4
CDR3: CASSYLRTAHEKLFF

D: TRBD1
V: TRBV5-6
J: TRBJ1-4
CDR3: CASSLGVLPGQPLFF

D: .
V: TRBV12-3/TRBV12-4
J: TRBJ2-7
CDR3: CASSGGESYEQYF

D: .
V: TRBV5-1
J: TRBJ2-1
CDR3: CASTPGHSPYNEQFF

D: TRBD2
V: TRBV10-3
J: TRBJ2-2
CDR3: CAISESGLPGELFF

D: .
V: TRBV6-2/TRBV6-3
J: TRBJ2-3
CDR3: CASSYPPPSTDTQYF

D: TRBD2
V: TRBV29-1
J: TRBJ2-1
CDR3: CSAEPGLAGGPSYNEQFF

D: TRBD1
V: TRBV4-1
J: TRBJ1-5
CDR3: CASSPQVGQGNQPQHF

D: .
V: TRBV5-1
J: TRBJ2-2
CDR3: CASKIGATNTGELFF

D: TRBD2
V: TRBV12-3/TRBV12-4
J: TRBJ2-3
CDR3: CASSFVTPGTRQYF

D: .
V: TRBV4-2
J: TRBJ1-2
CDR3: CASRAGIGYGYTF

D: TRBD1
V: TRBV6-2/TRBV6-3
J: TRBJ2-3
CDR3: CASRFESTGDASTDTQYF

D: .
V: TRBV6-4
J: TRBJ2-4
CDR3: CASKRDIVHRENIQYF

D: TRBD2
V: TRBV5-1
J: TRBJ2-3
CDR3: CASSLEGLEADTQYF

D: .
V: TRBV4-3
J: TRBJ2-3
CDR3: CASSQDRRPTDTQYF

D: TRBD1
V: TRBV11-1
J: TRBJ2-2
CDR3: CATESRGRLSNTGELFF

D: TRBD1
V: TRBV7-6
J: TRBJ2-1
CDR3: CASSEDRGNEQFF

D: .
V: TRBV12-3/TRBV12-4
J: TRBJ2-1
CDR3: CASSGLRNEQFF

D: TRBD1
V: TRBV7-2
J: TRBJ2-1
CDR3: CASSSNRGLYNEQFF

D: .
V: TRBV7-2
J: TRBJ2-3
CDR3: CASSRSNADTQYF

D: TRBD2
V: TRBV4-2
J: TRBJ2-2
CDR3: CASSQEGLASTGELFF

D: TRBD1
V: TRBV7-8
J: TRBJ2-5
CDR3: CASGQGREETQYF